This T cell receptor (beta chain) is drawn from a study of CD8 T cells in Susac syndrome. About the study: Susac syndrome patients were untreated, on corticosteroids with some adding intravenous immunoglobulin, or on intravenous immunoglobulin only.

CDR3 length: 15 amino acids. Per the germline V gene, CDR1 is LGHNA and CDR2 is YSLEER. Trimming cost V 3 bases and J 0 bases; bases outside gene matches: 5. Broader study findings: The study identified around fifteen and five Susac-specific public clones in total CD8+ and CD8+ TEMRA repertoires.

Notes on this clonotype: The target antigen is unknown.

Reverse transcription of about 0.45 to 1 ug RNA was performed with random hexamers. Coverage of TCR beta CDR3 amplification by immunoSEQ multiplex PCR extended to 54 Vbeta and 13 Jbeta. A single record per CDR3 protein comes from TCRdb applying MiXCR to the immunoSEQ multiplex PCR reads. This sample has approximately 79,000 distinct CDR3 sequences, with 80% to 95% found just once. The sequence derives from a human donor with Susac syndrome. The chain carries TRBV4-3 and TRBJ2-7; 7 positions agree with TRBD1. The specimen was CD8+ T cells from PBMCs. In nucleotides, the CDR3 is TGCGCCAGCAGCCAGACTCGGGACAGCTCCTACGAGCAGTACTTC. As protein: CASSQTRDSSYEQYF.